The rows below give T cell receptor beta chains drawn from one sample of a study of blood T cell repertoires in COVID-19. Some clones are missing from TCRdb's copy, which holds only in-frame ones; the method was immunoSEQ multiplex PCR. The sample consists of hundreds of thousands of clones, approximately 83% of them appearing once. The specimen was peripheral blood. These receptors all stem from a man between 35 and 55 years old with acute or convalescent COVID-19. Each CDR3 is given with its conserved first and last residue. The D gene is left open where the match is weak. A clone size is listed for some rows: how often the clone was seen (once, few, many), or a class if it is expanded.

j_gene,d_gene,abundance,v_gene,CDR3aa,CDR3nt
TRBJ1-2,.,once,TRBV7-9,CASSLALANYGYTF,TGTGCCAGCAGCTTAGCGCTGGCAAACTATGGCTACACCTTC
TRBJ2-1,.,.,TRBV27,CASSLKRNPSLIEQFF,TGTGCCAGCAGTTTAAAGCGGAACCCCAGTTTAATTGAGCAGTTCTTC
TRBJ2-7,TRBD2,.,TRBV19,CASSPRVAGGPNEQYF,TGTGCCAGTAGCCCGAGGGTCGCGGGAGGGCCGAACGAGCAGTACTTC
TRBJ1-3,.,.,TRBV9,CASSPRGGTGNTIYF,TGTGCCAGCAGCCCCCGGGGAGGGACAGGAAACACCATATATTTT
TRBJ1-3,.,.,TRBV12-3/TRBV12-4,CASLSTGGNTIYF,TGTGCCAGCCTTTCGACGGGGGGAAACACCATATATTTT
TRBJ1-6,.,.,TRBV27,CASSLREASNSPLHF,TGTGCCAGCAGTTTGCGCGAGGCCAGCAATTCACCCCTCCACTTT
TRBJ2-7,TRBD2,once,TRBV19,CASSISLAGSEQYF,TGTGCCAGTAGTATTAGTCTAGCGGGATCCGAGCAGTACTTC
TRBJ1-2,.,.,TRBV5-5,CASSFLRQRYGYTF,TGTGCCAGCAGCTTCTTGCGACAGCGATATGGCTACACCTTC
TRBJ2-5,.,.,TRBV7-2,CASSPRSGGETQYF,TGTGCCAGCAGCCCAAGATCGGGTGGGGAGACCCAGTACTTC
TRBJ1-1,.,once,TRBV12-3/TRBV12-4,CASSFDTEAFF,TGTGCCAGCAGTTTCGACACTGAAGCTTTCTTT
TRBJ2-6,.,.,TRBV27,CASSFSGAGANVLTF,TGTGCCAGCAGTTTCAGTGGTGCTGGGGCCAACGTCCTGACTTTC
TRBJ2-1,.,.,TRBV30,CAWKTMRAGEQFF,TGTGCCTGGAAGACCATGAGGGCTGGTGAGCAGTTCTTC
TRBJ2-5,.,.,TRBV30,CAWSRSGKETQYF,TGTGCCTGGAGTCGGAGCGGAAAGGAGACCCAGTACTTC
TRBJ2-7,.,.,TRBV9,CASSPTGDEQYF,TGTGCCAGCAGCCCCACCGGGGACGAGCAGTACTTC
TRBJ2-7,TRBD2,.,TRBV29-1,CSAGTSETYEQYF,TGCAGCGCAGGGACTAGCGAGACCTACGAGCAGTACTTC
TRBJ1-2,TRBD1,few,TRBV2,CASRGGGGYTF,TGTGCGAGCAGAGGGGGCGGCGGCTACACCTTC
TRBJ1-2,.,once,TRBV29-1,CSVEGWGQGNYGYTF,TGCAGCGTTGAAGGTTGGGGGCAAGGCAACTATGGCTACACCTTC
TRBJ2-1,TRBD2,.,TRBV5-1,CASSFLGGGAGNEQFF,TGCGCCAGCAGCTTCCTCGGGGGAGGGGCCGGCAATGAGCAGTTCTTC
TRBJ1-2,.,.,TRBV5-1,CASSLDPGRGKDGYTF,TGCGCCAGCAGCTTGGACCCTGGGAGGGGGAAGGATGGCTACACCTTC
TRBJ1-6,.,.,TRBV30,CAWSVVSENSPLHF,TGTGCCTGGAGTGTAGTGAGCGAAAATTCACCCCTCCACTTT
TRBJ1-5,.,.,TRBV20-1,CSASGLGSWADISNQPQHF,TGCAGTGCTAGTGGGCTCGGCTCATGGGCAGACATTAGCAATCAGCCCCAGCATTTT
TRBJ2-5,.,.,TRBV6-5,CASLRQTETQYF,TGTGCCAGCTTACGACAGACAGAGACCCAGTACTTC
TRBJ2-1,TRBD2,.,TRBV19,CATRGLAEYNEQFF,TGTGCCACCCGAGGCCTAGCGGAGTACAATGAGCAGTTCTTC
TRBJ2-1,TRBD2,.,TRBV15,CATSTRLAASSYNEQFF,TGTGCCACCAGCACCCGACTAGCGGCGAGCTCCTACAATGAGCAGTTCTTC
TRBJ2-2,.,.,TRBV12-3/TRBV12-4,CASRRPDGELFF,TGTGCCAGCAGGCGGCCGGACGGGGAGCTGTTTTTT
TRBJ2-2,TRBD2,.,TRBV18,CASSLQTSGRKLGAGELFF,TGTGCCAGCTCACTCCAGACTAGCGGGAGGAAATTGGGCGCCGGGGAGCTGTTTTTT
TRBJ2-7,TRBD1,.,TRBV6-5,CASSPWDRDDEQYF,TGTGCCAGCAGTCCCTGGGACAGGGATGACGAGCAGTACTTC
TRBJ2-1,TRBD2,once,TRBV6-2/TRBV6-3,CASSSGVNNEQFF,TGTGCCAGCAGCAGCGGGGTTAACAATGAGCAGTTCTTC
TRBJ2-3,TRBD2,.,TRBV6-4,CASREAGGPTDTQYF,TGTGCCAGCCGTGAAGCGGGAGGACCCACAGATACGCAGTATTTT
TRBJ2-3,TRBD2,.,TRBV2,CASRARTSGTDTQYF,TGTGCCAGCAGGGCACGGACTAGCGGCACAGATACGCAGTATTTT
TRBJ2-3,.,few,TRBV27,CASSLYTGYTDTQYF,TGTGCCAGCAGTTTATATACGGGGTACACAGATACGCAGTATTTT
TRBJ2-1,TRBD2,.,TRBV6-6,CASKSPAGGSYEQFF,TGTGCCAGCAAAAGTCCAGCGGGAGGTAGTTATGAGCAGTTCTTC
TRBJ1-1,TRBD1,.,TRBV6-6,CASSGRDSKNTEAFF,TGTGCCAGCAGTGGCCGGGACAGCAAGAACACTGAAGCTTTCTTT
TRBJ1-2,TRBD1,.,TRBV5-1,CASSSTGTGGERGYTF,TGCGCCAGCAGCTCAACCGGGACAGGGGGCGAGCGGGGCTACACCTTC
TRBJ2-7,TRBD2,.,TRBV11-2,CASSPPSGSASEQYF,TGTGCCAGCAGCCCCCCCAGCGGGAGTGCTTCCGAGCAGTACTTC
TRBJ2-1,TRBD1,.,TRBV6-4,CASSDSWTGFSNEQFF,TGTGCCAGCAGTGACTCCTGGACAGGGTTTTCCAATGAGCAGTTCTTC
TRBJ2-3,TRBD1,.,TRBV3-1/TRBV3-2,CASRDRGTDTQYF,TGTGCCAGCCGGGACAGGGGAACAGATACGCAGTATTTT
TRBJ2-7,TRBD1,.,TRBV5-5,CASSPGTGALRGSYEQYF,TGTGCCAGCAGTCCCGGGACAGGGGCTCTTAGGGGGTCCTACGAGCAGTACTTC
TRBJ2-2,TRBD2,.,TRBV5-4,CASRSWSGSNGELFF,TGTGCCAGCAGGTCCTGGAGCGGGAGTAACGGGGAGCTGTTTTTT
TRBJ2-7,TRBD1,.,TRBV29-1,CSGAERTGGGYEQYF,TGCAGCGGAGCAGAGAGGACAGGGGGAGGCTACGAGCAGTACTTC
TRBJ2-1,TRBD2,.,TRBV29-1,CSVEIAGDGEQFF,TGCAGCGTTGAAATAGCGGGAGATGGTGAGCAGTTCTTC
TRBJ2-1,.,once,TRBV7-7,CASSKRLENEQFF,TGTGCCAGCAGCAAACGACTAGAAAATGAGCAGTTCTTC
TRBJ2-7,TRBD2,once,TRBV4-2,CASSQEPSGTYEQYF,TGTGCCAGCAGCCAAGAGCCTAGCGGGACCTACGAGCAGTACTTC
TRBJ1-5,TRBD1,.,TRBV19,CAISGTGSIESNQPQHF,TGTGCCATTTCCGGGACAGGGTCTATAGAAAGCAATCAGCCCCAGCATTTT
TRBJ1-2,TRBD1,.,TRBV7-9,CASRSGTEGRGYTF,TGTGCCAGCAGGTCCGGGACAGAGGGGCGCGGCTACACCTTC
TRBJ2-3,TRBD2,.,TRBV5-1,CASSTVAGGRVDTQYF,TGCGCCAGCAGCACCGTAGCGGGAGGAAGGGTAGATACGCAGTATTTT
TRBJ2-1,.,few,TRBV5-4,CASSLARSGLDNEQFF,TGTGCCAGCAGCTTGGCCCGAAGCGGCCTCGACAATGAGCAGTTCTTC
TRBJ2-5,.,.,TRBV4-2,CASSQSPGAGETQYF,TGTGCCAGCAGCCAATCACCAGGGGCAGGAGAGACCCAGTACTTC
TRBJ1-1,.,.,TRBV11-2,CASSLDTGVWAEAFF,TGTGCCAGCAGCTTAGATACGGGTGTATGGGCTGAAGCTTTCTTT
TRBJ1-5,.,few,TRBV27,CASSLSGGSNQPQHF,TGTGCCAGCAGTTTATCTGGGGGGAGTAATCAGCCCCAGCATTTT
TRBJ1-1,TRBD1,once,TRBV19,CASSPGGNTEAFF,TGTGCCAGTAGCCCAGGGGGGAACACTGAAGCTTTCTTT
TRBJ1-2,TRBD1,once,TRBV5-1,CASSLAPGQGHRGYTF,TGCGCCAGCAGCTTGGCCCCGGGACAGGGCCATAGGGGCTACACCTTC
TRBJ1-2,.,.,TRBV3-1/TRBV3-2,CASSTRPGLGYGYTF,TGTGCCAGCAGCACCCGACCGGGACTGGGCTATGGCTACACCTTC
TRBJ2-1,TRBD2,.,TRBV9,CASSATGTNYNEQFF,TGTGCCAGCAGCGCTACCGGGACTAACTACAATGAGCAGTTCTTC
TRBJ2-7,.,.,TRBV6-2/TRBV6-3,CASSYITETYEQYF,TGTGCCAGCAGTTACATCACAGAAACCTACGAGCAGTACTTC
TRBJ2-3,TRBD2,.,TRBV19,CAGGTSGNTDTQYF,TGTGCGGGGGGGACTAGCGGCAACACAGATACGCAGTATTTT
TRBJ1-5,.,.,TRBV15,CATSRDRAQAQGAQHF,TGTGCCACCAGCAGAGATAGGGCGCAGGCCCAAGGGGCCCAGCATTTT
TRBJ2-1,TRBD2,.,TRBV5-1,CASSGGLADYNEQFF,TGCGCCAGCAGCGGGGGACTAGCGGACTACAATGAGCAGTTCTTC